The 15 T cell receptor beta chains given below trace back to one sample, sequenced in a study of CD8+ T cells in alopecia areata. As the sequencing template, cDNA was produced by extracting RNA and reverse transcribing it. TCRdb keeps only in-frame clones here, not all; method: immunoSEQ multiplex PCR. This table holds about 76,000 clones, approximately 66% found once. Treatment of the sample: oral pan-JAK inhibitor, 5-10 mg twice daily. Sequenced here: CD8+ T cells sorted from blood, sampled at week 24, from a patient treated with tofacitinib. These receptors were obtained from a human donor with alopecia areata.

This clone was seen once. The chain recombines TRBV19 with TRBJ2-5; 13 bases map to TRBD2. Germline trimming cut 1 base from V and 2 bases from J; bases unmatched to any gene: 4. Germline-derived CDR1 and CDR2 are LNHDA and SQIVND (reference sequence). The CDR3 runs to 17 residues. The CDR3: CASSIGTSGRPQETQYF. CDR3 DNA sequence: TGTGCCAGTAGTATAGGGACTAGCGGGAGACCACAAGAGACCCAGTACTTC.

This clone appeared a few times. V gene TRBV2 combines with J gene TRBJ2-6; D is uncertain. The CDR3 has 12 amino acids. Trimming shortened V by 8 bases and J by 1 base, and 3 bases separated the two germline ends. Germline loops: CDR1 SNHLY, CDR2 FYNNEI. The CDR3 is CASGSGANVLTF. As DNA, the CDR3 is TGTGCCAGCGGGTCTGGGGCCAACGTCCTGACTTTC.

J is TRBJ2-5 and V is TRBV7-9; 7 bases line up with TRBD1. CDR1 SEHNR and CDR2 FQNEAQ come from the germline V gene (reference sequence). The J segment lost 3 bases and the V segment lost 4 bases, leaving 11 bases of the junction unmatched. The CDR3 has 16 residues. DNA of the CDR3: TGTGCCAGCAGCTCTCGAGGCCGGGACAGAGAAGAGACCCAGTACTTC. Its protein product is CASSSRGRDREETQYF.

V usage is TRBV11-2 and J usage is TRBJ2-1; perhaps TRBD2 as D (5 bases). The germline V gene encodes CDR1 SGHAT and CDR2 FQNNGV. The V gene lost 1 base and the J gene lost 3 bases, with 13 bases spanning the gap. The CDR3 has 16 residues. CDR3 sequence (DNA): TGTGCCAGCAGCTTAGGCCCAAGCGGCAGCTACAATGAGCAGTTCTTC. It yields the protein CASSLGPSGSYNEQFF.

The J gene is TRBJ2-7, the V gene TRBV9; the D is unclear. The length of the CDR3 is 14 residues. V was clipped by 4 bases and J by 0 bases, with 11 bases between them. CDR1 is SGDLS, CDR2 YYNGEE, per germline. CDR3 bases: TGTGCCAGCAGCACCCACGATGTCTCCTACGAGCAGTACTTC. It encodes CASSTHDVSYEQYF.

This sequence joins TRBV6-5 and TRBJ2-7, with 12 bases lining up with TRBD1. CDR3 size: 14 residues. Losses at the gene ends were 10 bases for V and 7 bases for J; bases not matched to a gene: 11. CDR1 is MNHEY and CDR2 is SVGAGI in the germline V gene. The DNA of the CDR3 is TGTGCCAACCTGCTCGGGACAGGGGGCTGGGAGCAGTACTTC. Its protein is CANLLGTGGWEQYF.

The gene calls are TRBV18 and TRBJ2-5; 8 positions match TRBD1. Per germline, CDR1 KGHSH and CDR2 LQKENI. The CDR3 is 16 residues long. V was clipped by 2 bases and J by 1 base; unmatched bases: 6. The CDR3 region has the DNA TGTGCCAGCTCACCATCTCCCGGGACAGGCCAAGAGACCCAGTACTTC. Encoded protein: CASSPSPGTGQETQYF. The variable domain in full, with the rest retrieved from reference TRBV18 and TRBJ2-5, is NAGVMQNPRHLVRRRGQEARLRCSPMKGHSHVYWYRQLPEEGLKFMVYLQKENIIDESGMPKERFSAEFPKEGPSILRIQQVVRGDSAAYFCASSPSPGTGQETQYFGPGTRLLVL.

V usage is TRBV6-1 and J usage is TRBJ2-6; 7 positions match TRBD1. Germline V gene lookup returns CDR1 MNHNS and CDR2 SASEGT. This CDR3 is 15 amino acids long. J gave up 4 bases and V 7 bases, and 7 bases lay outside the gene matches. This CDR3 reads CASKGQAPGANVLTF. CDR3 DNA sequence: TGTGCCAGCAAAGGACAGGCCCCCGGGGCCAACGTCCTGACTTTC.

The chain is built from TRBV29-1 and TRBJ2-1, with 12 bases identical to TRBD2. The trim removed 3 bases at V and 3 bases at J, leaving 9 bases unmatched. The CDR3 extends over 17 amino acids. Looked up from germline, CDR1 is SQVTM and CDR2 is ANQGSEA. CDR3 amino acids: CSVELAGGPSFYNEQFF. CDR3 bases: TGCAGCGTTGAGCTAGCGGGAGGGCCCTCTTTCTACAATGAGCAGTTCTTC.

The chain combines TRBV11-2 with TRBJ2-2; D is uncertain. The CDR3 is 16 amino acids. CDR1 and CDR2 from the germline V gene are SGHAT and FQNNGV. V dropped 1 base and J dropped 1 base, with 10 bases sitting between them. CDR3 sequence (DNA): TGTGCCAGCAGCTTAGGGAAATGGGGGAACACCGGGGAGCTGTTTTTT. Translation gives CASSLGKWGNTGELFF.

The J gene is TRBJ2-2, the V gene TRBV9; D not resolved. V gave up 1 base and J gave up 3 bases, with 13 bases separating them. CDR1 and CDR2 (germline): SGDLS, YYNGEE. The CDR3 has 16 residues. CDR3 loop: CASSVSPGPHTGELFF. CDR3 in DNA: TGTGCCAGCAGCGTATCACCCGGACCTCACACCGGGGAGCTGTTTTTT. Filled out from reference TRBV9 and TRBJ2-2, the complete variable domain reads DSGVTQTPKHLITATGQRVTLRCSPRSGDLSVYWYQQSLDQGLQFLIQYYNGEERAKGNILERFSAQQFPDLHSELNLSSLELGDSALYFCASSVSPGPHTGELFFGEGSRLTVL.

The table lists this clone with a few counts. The gene calls are TRBV7-6 and TRBJ2-1, with TRBD1 as a possible D gene (5 bases). The CDR3 length is 12 residues. With 5 bases removed from V and 6 bases from J, the gap between germline ends came to 8 bases. CDR1 and CDR2 (germline): SGHVS, FNYEAQ. CDR3 amino acids: CASSPTVNEQFF. The CDR3, as DNA: TGTGCCAGCAGCCCGACAGTCAATGAGCAGTTCTTC.

This clone was seen a handful of times. The J gene is TRBJ1-4, the V gene TRBV7-9; no clear D gene. Germline CDR1 SEHNR, CDR2 FQNEAQ (reference sequence). The CDR3 loop spans 13 amino acids. Trimming left V 5 bases short and J 8 bases short, with 12 bases between. In DNA, the CDR3 is TGTGCCAGCAGCCTGTCGGGGAACGAAAAACTGTTTTTT. As protein: CASSLSGNEKLFF.

The chain employs TRBV15 and TRBJ2-3, with 7 bases identical to TRBD2. V lost 5 bases and J lost 0; bases outside the gene matches: 11. CDR1 and CDR2 from the germline V gene are LNHNV and YYDKDF (reference sequence). The CDR3 is 17 residues long. This CDR3 is CATSHIQGRGSTDTQYF. The CDR3 nucleotides read TGTGCCACCAGCCATATCCAAGGGCGGGGGAGCACAGATACGCAGTATTTT.

The V gene is TRBV7-6, the J gene TRBJ1-2, with D possibly matching TRBD1 (5 bases). This CDR3 region has 15 residues. Germline CDR1 SGHVS, CDR2 FNYEAQ. Trimming pared 0 bases from V and 2 bases from J, leaving 10 bases between. The DNA for the CDR3 is TGTGCCAGCAGCTTAGCTGGGGCCGAGAACTATGGCTACACCTTC. As protein: CASSLAGAENYGYTF.